Below, 2 T cell receptor beta chains from the same sample are listed, as sequenced in a study of T-cell memory formation after mild COVID-19. TCRdb recomputed calls from the 5' RACE reads with MiXCR, one row per CDR3 protein. The sample has under 250,000 distinct CDR3 sequences, roughly 10% seen once. Sequenced: PBMCs or a T cell subset sorted from them (not recorded which). The receptor source for this set is a young man who had mild COVID-19 (a few samples of this study predate the infection). Cell type and time point are not known.

Ten or more counts support this clonotype. This chain links TRBV6-5 with TRBJ1-1; TRBD1 matches at 8 bases. V was clipped by 6 bases and J by 7 bases; unmatched bases: 7. The germline gives CDR1 MNHEY, CDR2 SVGAGI. There are 13 residues in the CDR3. The CDR3, as DNA: TGTGCCAGCAGCTACAACAGGGGGAATGAAGCTTTCTTT. Encoded protein: CASSYNRGNEAFF.

There are a few counts of this clonotype. The V gene is TRBV4-2, the J gene TRBJ2-7, with D maybe TRBD2 (6 bases). Germline CDR1 reads LGHNA; CDR2 reads YNFKEQ. This CDR3 region has 16 residues. V was clipped by 6 bases and J by 0 bases, with 18 bases between them. CDR3 sequence reads: CASSPLGGALSYEQYF. CDR3 DNA sequence: TGTGCCAGCAGTCCCTTGGGCGGGGCTCTCTCCTACGAGCAGTACTTC.